The 27 T cell receptor beta chains below come from one sample, sequenced in a study of CXCR3-negative and CXCR3-positive naive CD8 T cells. Study-wide results and limits: A higher hydrophobicity marked the TRB CDR3s of CXCR3-positive naive cells versus CXCR3-negative naive cells.

Antigens of these TCRs are unknown. UMI-labeled 5' RACE TRB cDNA libraries were prepared from the cells. TCRdb reanalyzed the 5' RACE reads and collapses them to one entry per CDR3 protein, without DNA. The table lists about 86,000 distinct CDR3 sequences. Sequencing was performed on naive CXCR3+ CD8+ T cells from blood. Subset indicated: CD45RO-CCR7+CD27+CD95- naive CD8+ T cells expressing CXCR3 (TNR3+). These receptors were obtained from a human donor in good health. Some clones in this sample may be carry-over from other donors' samples.

V is TRBV7-2 and J is TRBJ1-2. This CDR3 region has 13 residues. Per the germline V gene, CDR1 is SGHTA and CDR2 is FQGNSA. The CDR3 spells CASSLAPSAGYTF.

The chain joins TRBV20-1 to TRBJ2-1; TCRdb's assignment of TRBD2 cannot be checked, as there is no DNA. This CDR3 has 17 residues. Germline assignment: CDR1 DFQATT and CDR2 SNEGSKA (reference sequence). This CDR3 reads CSLPGLAGGSSYNEQFF.

The chain has TRBV6-2 or TRBV6-3 and TRBJ1-5; the D gene TCRdb calls, TRBD1, cannot be checked with no DNA. Looked up from germline, CDR1 is MNHEY and CDR2 is SVGEGT. The CDR3 loop spans 14 amino acids. CDR3 in amino acids: CASSSGGGNQPQHF.

The CDR3 loop is CASSKEKQTFDEKLFF. The chain is built from TRBV21-1 and TRBJ1-4. TRBV21-1 is a pseudogene segment. The CDR3 runs to 16 residues.

The chain links TRBV4-2 to TRBJ1-1; TCRdb lists TRBD1, though no DNA is available to test this call. Germline CDR1 and CDR2: LGHNA and YNFKEQ. There are 15 residues in the CDR3. The CDR3 loop reads CASSQEFDRGLTAFF.

This chain joins TRBV5-1 and TRBJ2-7. CDR1 is SGHRS, CDR2 YFSETQ, per germline. This CDR3 has 13 amino acids. CDR3 protein: CASSLAEEYEQYF. Looking up the rest from reference TRBV5-1 and TRBJ2-7 gives the full variable domain: KAGVTQTPRYLIKTRGQQVTLSCSPISGHRSVSWYQQTPGQGLQFLFEYFSETQRNKGNFPGRFSGRQFSNSRSEMNVSTLELGDSALYLCASSLAEEYEQYFGPGTRLTVT.

CDR3 region: CASSETGFSYEQYF. The rearrangement uses TRBV2 and TRBJ2-7. CDR3 length: 14 amino acids. CDR1 SNHLY and CDR2 FYNNEI come from the germline V gene. The variable domain in full, completed from reference TRBV2 and TRBJ2-7, reads EPEVTQTPSHQVTQMGQEVILRCVPISNHLYFYWYRQILGQKVEFLVSFYNNEISEKSEIFDDQFSVERPDGSNFTLKIRSTKLEDSAMYFCASSETGFSYEQYFGPGTRLTVT.

The J gene is TRBJ2-5, the V gene TRBV4-3; TCRdb picks TRBD1, but there is no DNA to check that call. This CDR3 spans 14 amino acids. The germline CDR1 and CDR2 sequences are LGHNA and YSLEER. The CDR3 reads CASSRGRGQETQYF.

The chain carries TRBV6-6 and TRBJ2-7; TCRdb selects TRBD2, and the lack of DNA leaves this call unchecked. Germline CDR1 is MNHNY and CDR2 is SVGAGI (reference sequence). The CDR3 is made up of 14 amino acids. CDR3 sequence reads: CASILADTVGEQYF.

The CDR3: CASSLAPDNEQFF. V gene TRBV5-6 combines with J gene TRBJ2-1. Looked up from germline, CDR1 is SGHDT and CDR2 is YYEEEE. The length of the CDR3 is 13 residues. Looking up the rest from reference TRBV5-6 and TRBJ2-1 gives the full variable domain: DAGVTQSPTHLIKTRGQQVTLRCSPKSGHDTVSWYQQALGQGPQFIFQYYEEEERQRGNFPDRFSGHQFPNYSSELNVNALLLGDSALYLCASSLAPDNEQFFGPGTRLTVL.

The chain uses TRBV6-1 and TRBJ2-1; TCRdb's D call of TRBD1 is untestable without DNA. This CDR3 has 16 amino acids. Looked up from germline, CDR1 is MNHNS and CDR2 is SASEGT. This CDR3 is CASSGTGSGLHNEQFF.

The chain recombines TRBV27 with TRBJ2-7. Germline V gene data show CDR1 as MNHEY and CDR2 as SMNVEV (reference sequence). This CDR3 is 12 amino acids long. This CDR3 is CASSPSRYEQYF.

The chain is built from TRBV4-3 and TRBJ2-7; the D call from TCRdb, TRBD1, cannot be confirmed without DNA. From germline, CDR1 is LGHNA and CDR2 YSLEER. The CDR3 is 15 residues long. The CDR3 protein is CASSPGAGGGYEQYF.

The chain is built from TRBV12-3 or TRBV12-4 and TRBJ2-1; the TRBD1 assignment by TCRdb is unverifiable without DNA. The CDR3 length is 15 residues. The CDR3 protein is CASSLVGGAGNEQFF.

The chain links TRBV7-9 to TRBJ2-7; no DNA is available, so the TRBD1 call from TCRdb remains unchecked. CDR1 and CDR2 from the germline V gene are SEHNR and FQNEAQ (reference sequence). The CDR3 covers 15 residues. The CDR3 protein is CASGGEGTVTYEQYF.

This chain uses TRBV25-1 with TRBJ1-1; TCRdb returns TRBD1, unconfirmable since there is no DNA. Looked up from germline, CDR1 is MGHDK and CDR2 is SYGVNS. This CDR3 contains 13 residues. The CDR3 here is CASSVDSDTEAFF.

The rearrangement uses TRBV7-9 and TRBJ2-5; TCRdb reports TRBD2, a call that lacks DNA to check it against. This CDR3 is 12 amino acids long. Per germline, CDR1 SEHNR and CDR2 FQNEAQ (reference sequence). The CDR3 here is CATRTAQETQYF.

The V and J genes are TRBV7-9 and TRBJ1-1. CDR1 is SEHNR and CDR2 is FQNEAQ in the germline V gene (reference sequence). CDR3 length: 13 amino acids. CDR3 residues: CASSTSGRTEAFF. Based on the CDR3 plus reference TRBV7-9 and TRBJ1-1, the full variable domain is DTGVSQNPRHKITKRGQNVTFRCDPISEHNRLYWYRQTLGQGPEFLTYFQNEAQLEKSRLLSDRFSAERPKGSFSTLEIQRTEQGDSAMYLCASSTSGRTEAFFGQGTRLTVV.

The V gene is TRBV29-1, the J gene TRBJ1-2; lacking DNA, the TRBD1 call made by TCRdb goes unchecked. CDR1 is SQVTM and CDR2 is ANQGSEA in the germline V gene. This CDR3 spans 16 amino acids. The CDR3: CSVAVFDQGGDYGYTF.

V gene TRBV2 combines with J gene TRBJ2-1; TCRdb calls TRBD1, which cannot be checked without DNA. CDR3 length: 14 amino acids. Germline V gene data show CDR1 as SNHLY and CDR2 as FYNNEI. The CDR3 is CASRAGGTYNEQFF.

This chain links TRBV29-1 with TRBJ2-7; TCRdb returns TRBD1, unconfirmable since there is no DNA. CDR3 length: 15 residues. Germline CDR1 is SQVTM and CDR2 is ANQGSEA. CDR3 amino acids: CSVEKLGTVPYEQYF.

The chain links TRBV12-3 or TRBV12-4 to TRBJ2-7; TCRdb returns TRBD1, unconfirmable since there is no DNA. This CDR3 comprises 12 residues. CDR3 sequence: CASSSDRDEQYF.

The CDR3: CASSYRDTFSPLHF. The gene calls are TRBV6-5 and TRBJ1-6; absent DNA, TCRdb's TRBD1 call cannot be checked. Germline V gives CDR1 MNHEY, CDR2 SVGAGI. The CDR3 is 14 residues long.

The CDR3 loop is CASSQDGIGELFF. This chain links TRBV4-3 with TRBJ2-2; without DNA, the TCRdb call of TRBD1 cannot be checked. Germline loops: CDR1 LGHNA, CDR2 YSLEER. The CDR3 runs 13 residues.

The chain carries TRBV4-1 and TRBJ2-7. Germline-derived CDR1 and CDR2 are MGHRA and YSYEKL. This CDR3 has 13 residues. CDR3 sequence reads: CASSQELRYEQYF.

The chain joins TRBV5-1 to TRBJ1-1. Germline loops: CDR1 SGHRS, CDR2 YFSETQ. The CDR3 runs to 14 residues. CDR3 region: CASSFGAENTEAFF.

CDR3 loop: CASGTGGAYNEQFF. The J gene is TRBJ2-1, the V gene TRBV27; as DNA is missing, the TRBD1 call by TCRdb cannot be tested. Germline CDR1 and CDR2: MNHEY and SMNVEV (reference sequence). This CDR3 comprises 14 residues.